This TCR beta chain was profiled in a study of T-cell reconstitution after alpha-beta-depleted transplantation in children. Regarding the study as a whole: Several hundred expanded graft clones reportedly were the source of alpha-beta T cells about two months after transplant. Surviving recipient T cells and thymic progenitors underlay high day-60 TCRbeta diversity in some patients. One year post-transplant, T-cell counts and diversity were largely derived from T cells produced anew.

The CDR3 runs to 20 residues. CDR1 and CDR2 from the germline V gene are MNHEY and SVGEGT. V shed 10 bases and J 4 bases; nucleotides not matched to a gene: 23. This clonotype is termed medium-sized. Its antigen is as yet unknown. Researchers prepared the TCRbeta library using unique molecular identifiers, the study reports. TCRdb passed the PCR reads through MiXCR, listing each CDR3 protein once. The sample has several thousand distinct CDR3 sequences, roughly 17% seen once. Here the sequenced sample was PBMCs, taken before TCRalphabeta/CD19-depleted stem cell transplant. The J gene is TRBJ2-6, the V gene TRBV6-2 or TRBV6-3; 9 bases agree with TRBD1. The sequence was collected from a boy between 2 and 15 years old with acute lymphoblastic leukemia, due to receive a stem cell transplant. The CDR3 protein is CATLGQGSSNSAGGANVLTF. The CDR3 DNA sequence: TGTGCCACCTTGGGACAGGGTAGTTCAAATTCGGCGGGGGGGGCCAACGTCCTGACTTTC.